Sequencing of this T cell receptor (beta chain) was carried out in a study of post-analysis software for immune sequencing data (dated by TCRdb to about 2015). Turning to the overall study: Relapsing-remitting, secondary progressive and progressive-relapsing multiple sclerosis were recorded as disease courses, and subtype annotation was lacking for some patients. The patient repertoires were set against roughly eleven previously published healthy control repertoires from donors whose ages ranged from roughly 6 to 27 years. A subset of samples was prepared in parallel using single-end sample barcoding, then pooled and co-amplified after Illumina adapter ligation.

Comments on this clonotype: Its target antigen remains unknown. One base away there is no much larger clone; base qualities are not given.

To demonstrate the VDJtools post-analysis software, the study profiled TCR beta repertoires from the peripheral blood of about a dozen young patients with multiple sclerosis. The patients with multiple sclerosis were children and adolescents between about 6 and 17 years of age. What the research found in general, with its limitations: Compared with controls, multiple sclerosis patients had significantly lower normalized Chao1 diversity, a finding suggesting substantial peripheral T-cell clonal expansion. The multiple sclerosis patient group was slightly younger than the control group. Strong co-clustering of samples prepared in the same batch was shown by direct clustering with F measure, prompting a batch-effect correction.

The library was produced with PCR. For sequencing, an Illumina HiSeq 2500 was employed. To reduce PCR and sequencing biases, unique molecular identifiers were built into the TCR beta cDNA libraries. Approximately 500,000 cDNA molecules were obtained for every 1 to 10 million input T cells, so each molecule roughly corresponded to one T cell. Patient libraries were prepared and sequenced with the same protocol used for the earlier healthy control dataset. Within a given batch, samples were prepared together, multiplexed and sequenced on the same HiSeq lane. Per the authors' processing: Raw barcoded reads were processed with MIGEC, and single-read molecular identifier groups were discarded before consensus assembly and CDR3 extraction. Clonotype tables were post-analysed with VDJtools, and diversity was normalized by down-sampling all datasets to the smallest sample size. In repertoire overlap clustering, CDR3 amino acid sequences, but not nucleotide sequences, were matched to correct batch-related cross-sample contamination. TCRdb passed the public sequencing reads through fastp at Q25 and MiXCR, retaining productive beta sequences. Here each entry gathers all rows of one CDR3 protein and keeps the most common genes and DNA. These V and J calls originate from TCRdb's pipeline instead of the authors' own analysis. In this sample the table shows approximately 660,000 distinct CDR3 sequences, approximately 59% of which occur a single time. The ten largest account for around 11% of the sample.

The material sequenced was blood. The receptor was derived from a girl aged 2-10 years with multiple sclerosis.

The CDR3 region: CSANPGGRTPYEQYF. The DNA sequence follows: TGCAGTGCTAACCCCGGTGGTAGGACCCCCTACGAGCAGTACTTC. The V gene is TRBV20-1 and the J gene is TRBJ2-7, with no D gene named confidently. The V and J ends are trimmed by 4 bases and 2 bases, leaving 18 bases between them. In the germline V gene (reference sequence), CDR1 corresponds to DFQATT and CDR2 to SNEGSKA. Spanning cysteine to phenylalanine, the CDR3 consists of 15 amino acids. CDR3 DNA is the only sequence kept; it has 45 bases, read in frame from the first base.